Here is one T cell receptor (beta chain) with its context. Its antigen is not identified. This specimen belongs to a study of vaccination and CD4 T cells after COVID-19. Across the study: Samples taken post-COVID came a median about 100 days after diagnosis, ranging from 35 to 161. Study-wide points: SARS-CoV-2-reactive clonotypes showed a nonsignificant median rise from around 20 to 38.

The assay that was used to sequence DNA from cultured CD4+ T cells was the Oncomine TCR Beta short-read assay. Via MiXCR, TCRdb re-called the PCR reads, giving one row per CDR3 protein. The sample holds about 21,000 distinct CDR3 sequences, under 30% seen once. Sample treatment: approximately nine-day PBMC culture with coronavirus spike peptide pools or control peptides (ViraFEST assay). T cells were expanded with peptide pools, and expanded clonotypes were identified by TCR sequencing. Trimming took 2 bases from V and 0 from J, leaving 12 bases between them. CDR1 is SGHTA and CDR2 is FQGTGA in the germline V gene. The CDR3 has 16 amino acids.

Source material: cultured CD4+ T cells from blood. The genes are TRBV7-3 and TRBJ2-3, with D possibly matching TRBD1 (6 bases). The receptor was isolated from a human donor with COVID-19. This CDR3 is CASSLGLQGSTDTQYF. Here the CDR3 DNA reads TGTGCCAGCAGCTTAGGGCTTCAGGGGAGCACAGATACGCAGTATTTT.